A selection of T cell receptor beta chains follows, all from one sample in a study of CD8 T cells in ankylosing spondylitis. TCRdb reprocessed the 5' RACE reads via MiXCR and lists one record per CDR3 protein. Of around 120,000 distinct CDR3 sequences in the sample, roughly an eighth were seen once. The specimen sequenced was blood, either unsorted or a sorted T cell fraction (not recorded which). Receptor source: a female donor with ankylosing spondylitis or in good health (not recorded which). CDR3s include the opening cysteine and the closing phenylalanine or tryptophan. The order of the fields is J gene, clone size, V gene, D gene, CDR3 protein, CDR3 DNA. A D gene is named only where the DNA matches it firmly. Expanded clones get a size class; other rows say once, few or many, or leave the size out.

j_call: TRBJ2-7; clone_size: many; v_call: TRBV7-2; d_call: NA; cdr3_aa: CASSLSRGASYEQYF; cdr3_nt: TGTGCCAGCAGCTTATCCAGGGGAGCCTCCTACGAGCAGTACTTC
j_call: TRBJ1-6; clone_size: many; v_call: TRBV11-2; d_call: TRBD1; cdr3_aa: CASSPGQENSPLHF; cdr3_nt: TGTGCCAGCAGCCCGGGACAGGAGAATTCACCCCTCCACTTT
j_call: TRBJ2-1; clone_size: NA; v_call: TRBV7-2; d_call: TRBD2; cdr3_aa: CASTRTSGIYNEQFF; cdr3_nt: TGTGCCAGCACCCGGACTAGCGGGATCTACAATGAGCAGTTCTTC
j_call: TRBJ2-3; clone_size: NA; v_call: TRBV7-9; d_call: TRBD1; cdr3_aa: CASSSTGTGAADTQYF; cdr3_nt: TGTGCCAGCAGCTCCACCGGGACAGGGGCAGCAGATACGCAGTATTTT
j_call: TRBJ1-4; clone_size: many; v_call: TRBV5-1; d_call: NA; cdr3_aa: CASSLGRASVANEKLFF; cdr3_nt: TGCGCCAGCAGCTTGGGCCGGGCCTCCGTTGCTAATGAAAAACTGTTTTTT
j_call: TRBJ2-3; clone_size: few; v_call: TRBV7-2; d_call: NA; cdr3_aa: CASSLTALGSDTQYF; cdr3_nt: TGTGCCAGCAGCCTCACCGCTTTGGGTTCAGATACGCAGTATTTT
j_call: TRBJ2-3; clone_size: many; v_call: TRBV5-1; d_call: NA; cdr3_aa: CASSINDRADTQYF; cdr3_nt: TGCGCCAGCAGTATCAACGATAGAGCAGATACGCAGTATTTT
j_call: TRBJ1-5; clone_size: many; v_call: TRBV12-3/TRBV12-4; d_call: NA; cdr3_aa: CASSTGSISNQPQHF; cdr3_nt: TGTGCCAGCAGCACGGGGTCCATCAGCAATCAGCCCCAGCATTTT
j_call: TRBJ2-7; clone_size: NA; v_call: TRBV30; d_call: TRBD2; cdr3_aa: CACRLAGGGEQYF; cdr3_nt: TGTGCCTGCCGACTAGCGGGAGGTGGTGAGCAGTACTTC
j_call: TRBJ1-4; clone_size: few; v_call: TRBV2; d_call: NA; cdr3_aa: CASSARDDEKLFF; cdr3_nt: TGTGCCAGCAGTGCCCGGGACGACGAAAAACTGTTTTTT
j_call: TRBJ2-7; clone_size: NA; v_call: TRBV3-1; d_call: TRBD1; cdr3_aa: CASSQGTGPSYEQYF; cdr3_nt: TGTGCCAGCAGCCAAGGGACAGGGCCCTCCTACGAGCAGTACTTC
j_call: TRBJ1-1; clone_size: NA; v_call: TRBV6-8; d_call: NA; cdr3_aa: CASSYVLTNQDWGAFF; cdr3_nt: TGTGCCAGCAGTTACGTACTGACAAACCAAGACTGGGGGGCTTTCTTT
j_call: TRBJ2-1; clone_size: few; v_call: TRBV3-1; d_call: TRBD2; cdr3_aa: CASTQPTSGRASYNEQFF; cdr3_nt: TGTGCCAGCACCCAACCGACTAGCGGGAGGGCCTCGTACAATGAGCAGTTCTTC
j_call: TRBJ2-6; clone_size: NA; v_call: TRBV12-3/TRBV12-4; d_call: NA; cdr3_aa: CASDLGGAGANVLTF; cdr3_nt: TGTGCCAGCGACCTGGGGGGCGCTGGGGCCAACGTCCTGACTTTC
j_call: TRBJ2-7; clone_size: once; v_call: TRBV20-1; d_call: NA; cdr3_aa: CSARDSTRYEQYF; cdr3_nt: TGCAGTGCTAGAGACTCGACACGTTACGAGCAGTACTTC
j_call: TRBJ2-3; clone_size: few; v_call: TRBV27; d_call: TRBD1; cdr3_aa: CASRLGDSRADTQYF; cdr3_nt: TGTGCCAGCAGGTTAGGGGACAGCCGCGCAGATACGCAGTATTTT
j_call: TRBJ2-1; clone_size: many; v_call: TRBV5-1; d_call: TRBD2; cdr3_aa: CASSLTSGTYNEQFF; cdr3_nt: TGCGCCAGCAGCTTGACTAGCGGGACCTACAATGAGCAGTTCTTC
j_call: TRBJ2-7; clone_size: many; v_call: TRBV7-3; d_call: NA; cdr3_aa: CASSLYLGYEQYF; cdr3_nt: TGTGCCAGCAGCTTATATCTAGGTTACGAGCAGTACTTC
j_call: TRBJ2-7; clone_size: NA; v_call: TRBV2; d_call: NA; cdr3_aa: CASRLDSTYEQYF; cdr3_nt: TGTGCCAGCAGGTTAGACAGTACCTACGAGCAGTACTTC
j_call: TRBJ2-1; clone_size: many; v_call: TRBV5-1; d_call: NA; cdr3_aa: CASIRDNEQFF; cdr3_nt: TGCGCCAGCATAAGGGACAATGAGCAGTTCTTC
j_call: TRBJ2-3; clone_size: many; v_call: TRBV6-1; d_call: NA; cdr3_aa: CASSDRGDTQYF; cdr3_nt: TGTGCCAGCAGTGACAGGGGAGATACGCAGTATTTT
j_call: TRBJ2-7; clone_size: NA; v_call: TRBV5-1; d_call: NA; cdr3_aa: CASSLQESSYEQYF; cdr3_nt: TGCGCCAGCAGCTTGCAGGAGAGCTCCTACGAGCAGTACTTC
j_call: TRBJ1-2; clone_size: many; v_call: TRBV6-1; d_call: NA; cdr3_aa: CASTQEEGWANYGYTF; cdr3_nt: TGTGCCAGCACCCAGGAAGAGGGGTGGGCTAACTATGGCTACACCTTC
j_call: TRBJ2-4; clone_size: many; v_call: TRBV28; d_call: TRBD1; cdr3_aa: CASSFSGGLKNIQYF; cdr3_nt: TGTGCCAGCAGTTTTTCAGGGGGCCTCAAAAACATTCAGTACTTC
j_call: TRBJ1-6; clone_size: NA; v_call: TRBV20-1; d_call: TRBD1; cdr3_aa: CSAREGQSSGSPLHF; cdr3_nt: TGCAGTGCTAGAGAGGGACAGAGTTCCGGGTCACCCCTCCACTTT
j_call: TRBJ2-7; clone_size: NA; v_call: TRBV20-1; d_call: NA; cdr3_aa: CSARGTRYEQYF; cdr3_nt: TGCAGTGCTAGAGGAACAAGATACGAGCAGTACTTC
j_call: TRBJ2-1; clone_size: few; v_call: TRBV12-3/TRBV12-4; d_call: TRBD2; cdr3_aa: CASTPTSRYNEQFF; cdr3_nt: TGTGCCAGCACCCCGACTAGCCGGTACAATGAGCAGTTCTTC
j_call: TRBJ2-2; clone_size: NA; v_call: TRBV5-1; d_call: TRBD2; cdr3_aa: CASSPLGGDPGELFF; cdr3_nt: TGCGCCAGCAGCCCCCTGGGGGGGGATCCCGGGGAGCTGTTTTTT
j_call: TRBJ2-7; clone_size: many; v_call: TRBV13; d_call: TRBD1; cdr3_aa: CASGQGALHEQYF; cdr3_nt: TGTGCCAGCGGGCAGGGGGCGCTACACGAGCAGTACTTC
j_call: TRBJ2-5; clone_size: many; v_call: TRBV29-1; d_call: TRBD2; cdr3_aa: CSAPGAGEQETQYF; cdr3_nt: TGCAGCGCTCCGGGAGCGGGGGAACAAGAGACCCAGTACTTC
j_call: TRBJ1-1; clone_size: many; v_call: TRBV5-1; d_call: TRBD1; cdr3_aa: CASSLEGQGNTEAFF; cdr3_nt: TGCGCCAGCAGCTTGGAGGGACAGGGGAACACTGAAGCTTTCTTT
j_call: TRBJ2-3; clone_size: few; v_call: TRBV14; d_call: TRBD2; cdr3_aa: CASSQVWLAGGVTDTQYF; cdr3_nt: TGTGCCAGCAGCCAAGTATGGTTAGCGGGAGGAGTAACAGATACGCAGTATTTT
j_call: TRBJ1-2; clone_size: few; v_call: TRBV7-9; d_call: NA; cdr3_aa: CASSREGGFYGYTF; cdr3_nt: TGTGCCAGCTCCCGAGAGGGGGGGTTCTATGGCTACACCTTC
j_call: TRBJ2-1; clone_size: few; v_call: TRBV4-2; d_call: NA; cdr3_aa: CASSHRFGSDNEQFF; cdr3_nt: TGTGCCAGCAGCCACCGTTTCGGGAGCGACAATGAGCAGTTCTTC
j_call: TRBJ2-7; clone_size: many; v_call: TRBV3-1; d_call: TRBD1; cdr3_aa: CASSQGNYRGSYEQYF; cdr3_nt: TGTGCCAGCAGCCAAGGCAATTACAGGGGATCCTACGAGCAGTACTTC
j_call: TRBJ2-7; clone_size: many; v_call: TRBV18; d_call: NA; cdr3_aa: CASSLPRGPGYEQYF; cdr3_nt: TGTGCCAGCTCACTACCCCGGGGACCTGGGTACGAGCAGTACTTC
j_call: TRBJ2-5; clone_size: many; v_call: TRBV20-1; d_call: TRBD2; cdr3_aa: CSARDHLGRERETQYF; cdr3_nt: TGCAGTGCTAGAGATCACCTGGGGAGGGAGCGAGAGACCCAGTACTTC
j_call: TRBJ2-2; clone_size: NA; v_call: TRBV11-3; d_call: TRBD1; cdr3_aa: CASSRRQGNTGELFF; cdr3_nt: TGTGCCAGCAGCCGACGACAGGGAAACACCGGGGAGCTGTTTTTT
j_call: TRBJ2-7; clone_size: NA; v_call: TRBV10-3; d_call: NA; cdr3_aa: CAPSLALTSGEQYF; cdr3_nt: TGTGCTCCGTCACTGGCTCTCACCTCGGGGGAGCAGTACTTC
j_call: TRBJ2-1; clone_size: many; v_call: TRBV20-1; d_call: TRBD2; cdr3_aa: CSARVDSGSPNYNEQFF; cdr3_nt: TGCAGTGCTAGAGTAGATAGCGGGAGCCCGAACTACAATGAGCAGTTCTTC
j_call: TRBJ1-1; clone_size: many; v_call: TRBV12-3/TRBV12-4; d_call: NA; cdr3_aa: CASSPDRTNAEAFF; cdr3_nt: TGTGCCAGCAGCCCCGACAGGACTAACGCTGAAGCTTTCTTT
j_call: TRBJ2-1; clone_size: few; v_call: TRBV6-2/TRBV6-3; d_call: TRBD2; cdr3_aa: CASSYRQRGAGEQFF; cdr3_nt: TGTGCCAGCAGTTACAGACAGCGGGGGGCGGGTGAGCAGTTCTTC
j_call: TRBJ1-6; clone_size: NA; v_call: TRBV27; d_call: TRBD1; cdr3_aa: CASNSGTGYSPLHF; cdr3_nt: TGTGCCAGCAATTCCGGGACAGGGTATTCACCCCTCCACTTT
j_call: TRBJ2-7; clone_size: NA; v_call: TRBV7-2; d_call: TRBD1; cdr3_aa: CASSPQWDSSYEQYF; cdr3_nt: TGTGCCAGCAGCCCACAGTGGGACAGCTCCTACGAGCAGTACTTC
j_call: TRBJ2-2; clone_size: NA; v_call: TRBV4-1; d_call: NA; cdr3_aa: CASSQRGAGELFF; cdr3_nt: TGCGCCAGCAGCCAACGAGGGGCCGGGGAGCTGTTTTTT